The text below deals with one TCR beta chain. Its antigen is not known. This sample was included in a study of blood T cells in healthy people across ages. Broader study findings: Both naive CD4+ cell counts and diversity were greater in long-lived donors than in aged donors. The CMV status of each donor remained undetermined, and this could have confounded shifts in expanded clonotypes. Diversity estimates from one million T cells were considered underestimates.

The use of a sample-barcoded 5' primer and a J-beta primer mix characterized a second PCR of about 7 to 12 cycles. TCRdb reprocessed the 5' RACE reads via MiXCR and lists one record per CDR3 protein. The sample includes about 1.4 million distinct CDR3 sequences, 59% of them seen just once. Germline V gene lookup returns CDR1 SGHDN and CDR2 FVKESK. V shed 2 bases and J shed 6 bases, with 15 bases lying between them. CDR3 length equals 15 residues. The sample consisted of blood. This receptor was obtained from a man between 18 and 29 years old in good health. This chain uses TRBV14 with TRBJ2-3; D remains ambiguous. The CDR3 is CASSQYEWAGDTQYF. The DNA for the CDR3 is TGTGCCAGCAGCCAATATGAATGGGCCGGGGATACGCAGTATTTT.